Presented here are 20 T cell receptor beta chains from one specimen sequenced in a study of T cell repertoires in cytomegalovirus infection. MiXCR was run by TCRdb on the reads, yielding one entry per CDR3 protein. The table lists some 100,000 distinct CDR3 sequences, around 22% of them singletons. Sequencing was performed on CD8+ T cells from PBMCs. These receptors were taken from a human donor in good health (CMV status not recorded). Some clones in this sample may be carry-over from other donors' samples.

This rearrangement joins TRBV13 to TRBJ2-1, with D maybe TRBD2 (5 bases). CDR1 is PRHDT, CDR2 FYEKMQ, per germline (reference sequence). V was shortened by 0 bases and J by 0 bases, with 9 bases between the two germline ends. This CDR3 region has 16 residues. For the CDR3, the DNA is TGTGCCAGCAGCTTAGGTCACCTAGCCTCCTACAATGAGCAGTTCTTC. Translated: CASSLGHLASYNEQFF. Based on the CDR3 plus reference TRBV13 and TRBJ2-1, the full variable domain is AAGVIQSPRHLIKEKRETATLKCYPIPRHDTVYWYQQGPGQDPQFLISFYEKMQSDKGSIPDRFSAQQFSDYHSELNMSSLELGDSALYFCASSLGHLASYNEQFFGPGTRLTVL.

This clonotype has more than one count but fewer than ten. This chain uses TRBV19 with TRBJ2-7; TRBD1 or TRBD2 may be the D gene (5 bases each). The ends were cut back, 1 base at V and 4 bases at J, with 14 bases in the middle. There are 15 residues in the CDR3. The V gene's germline CDR1 is LNHDA and CDR2 SQIVND (reference sequence). CDR3 nucleotide sequence: TGTGCCAGTAGTATAGGCCCCCAGGGCGGGTACGAGCAGTACTTC. It yields the protein CASSIGPQGGYEQYF.

This clonotype was detected only a few times. This chain uses TRBV6-2 or TRBV6-3 with TRBJ2-1, with no clear D. CDR3 length equals 12 residues. Germline loops: CDR1 MNHEY, CDR2 SVGEGT. Between the trimmed V and J ends, which lost 2 bases and 8 bases, there was a span of 7 bases. This chain's CDR3 is CASSYGGDEQFF. The DNA for the CDR3 is TGTGCCAGCAGTTACGGTGGGGATGAGCAGTTCTTC.

V usage is TRBV7-9 and J usage is TRBJ2-6; the D is unclear. Trimming cost V 6 bases and J 2 bases, with 11 bases left between them. Germline CDR1 reads SEHNR; CDR2 reads FQNEAQ (reference sequence). The CDR3 sequence is 15 residues long. CDR3: CASSGRGPGANVLTF. The CDR3 region has the DNA TGTGCCAGCAGTGGTCGAGGACCTGGGGCCAACGTCCTGACTTTC.

CDR3 bases: TGCAGTGCTAGGACCGTTGGGAACACTGAAGCTTTCTTT. Protein sequence: CSARTVGNTEAFF. The chain uses TRBV20-1 and TRBJ1-1, with unresolved D. The germline gives CDR1 DFQATT, CDR2 SNEGSKA (reference sequence). V was shortened by 3 bases and J by 1 base, with 9 bases between the two germline ends. CDR3 length equals 13 residues.

This sequence joins TRBV6-5 and TRBJ2-7; perhaps D is TRBD1 or TRBD2 (6 bases each). V lost 2 bases, J lost 4 bases, and 15 bases lay in between. This CDR3 is 15 amino acids long. Germline V gene lookup returns CDR1 MNHEY and CDR2 SVGAGI. The CDR3 sequence: CASSYGGTRLYEQYF. In nucleotides, the CDR3 is TGTGCCAGCAGTTACGGCGGGACAAGGTTATACGAGCAGTACTTC.

This clonotype was counted ten times or more. The J gene is TRBJ2-1, the V gene TRBV4-3; TRBD2 matches 13 bases. The CDR3 loop spans 18 amino acids. V was pared by 3 bases and J by 2 bases, with 7 bases of the junction left unmatched. Germline CDR1 LGHNA, CDR2 YSLEER. The CDR3 bases are TGCGCCAGCAGCCAGGCCTGGACTAGCGGGAGCCCCTACAATGAGCAGTTCTTC. Residues: CASSQAWTSGSPYNEQFF.

Many counts were recorded for this clonotype. V and J are TRBV7-6 and TRBJ1-4; D uncertain. Trimming left V 1 base short and J 7 bases short, with 10 bases between. This CDR3 comprises 14 residues. Germline V CDR1 and CDR2: SGHVS, FNYEAQ. The DNA of the CDR3 is TGTGCCAGCAGCTTAGAGGAAAGTGGTGAAAAACTGTTTTTT. This encodes CASSLEESGEKLFF.

This chain joins TRBV14 and TRBJ2-7; the D gene could be TRBD1 or TRBD2 (5 bases each). The CDR3 is 11 amino acids. V was clipped by 3 bases and J by 6 bases, with 6 bases between them. Germline CDR1 is SGHDN and CDR2 is FVKESK. The CDR3 loop reads CASSQGVEQYF. CDR3 sequence (DNA): TGTGCCAGCAGCCAGGGGGTCGAGCAGTACTTC.

The rearrangement joins TRBV6-6 to TRBJ1-1, with D tentatively TRBD1 (6 bases). This CDR3 is built from 15 residues. Germline CDR1 MNHNY, CDR2 SVGAGI (reference sequence). The V and J ends lost 5 bases and 0 bases respectively, with 13 bases between them. The CDR3 DNA reads TGTGCCAGCAGTCGGGGGGACAATTTGAACACTGAAGCTTTCTTT. Its protein product is CASSRGDNLNTEAFF.

Only a few counts were recorded for this clonotype. This chain joins TRBV4-3 and TRBJ1-6; D remains unclear. Germline CDR1 reads LGHNA; CDR2 reads YSLEER. Trimming left V 0 bases short and J 9 bases short, with 15 bases between. The CDR3 contains 16 residues. The CDR3 region is CASSQDRGGMGSPLHF. DNA of the CDR3: TGCGCCAGCAGCCAAGATCGAGGCGGGATGGGTTCACCCCTCCACTTT.

This clonotype has more than one count but fewer than ten. The chain links TRBV11-2 to TRBJ1-1; 11 nucleotides align to TRBD1. V trimming: 1 base; J trimming: 8 bases; junction bases outside the gene matches: 3. Germline values: CDR1 SGHAT, CDR2 FQNNGV. The CDR3 contains 14 residues. The CDR3 region has the DNA TGTGCCAGCAGCTTAGGCGGGACAGGGGGGGAAGCTTTCTTT. Protein sequence: CASSLGGTGGEAFF. The entire variable domain, with the rest obtained from reference TRBV11-2 and TRBJ1-1, is as follows: EAGVAQSPRYKIIEKRQSVAFWCNPISGHATLYWYQQILGQGPKLLIQFQNNGVVDDSQLPKDRFSAERLKGVDSTLKIQPAKLEDSAVYLCASSLGGTGGEAFFGQGTRLTVV.

This clonotype was observed many times. The CDR3 DNA sequence: TGTGCCAGCAGTTTGACCGGGACAGCCCAACAAGAGACCCAGTACTTC. Translated: CASSLTGTAQQETQYF. The J gene is TRBJ2-5, the V gene TRBV28; 7 positions agree with TRBD1. Germline V lookup: CDR1 MDHEN, CDR2 SYDVKM. The CDR3 has 16 residues. After removal of 3 bases from V and 2 bases from J, the junction contained 9 bases not matched to a gene.

This clonotype showed up just a few times. The CDR3: CASSPPVGLADHNEQFF. As DNA, the CDR3 is TGTGCCAGCAGTCCCCCGGTGGGTCTAGCGGACCACAATGAGCAGTTCTTC. This sequence joins TRBV7-9 and TRBJ2-1; 7 nucleotides match TRBD2. The CDR3 length is 17 residues. Germline lookup yields CDR1 SEHNR and CDR2 FQNEAQ (reference sequence). V shed 6 bases, J shed 5 bases, and the junction held 16 bases outside the gene matches.

This clonotype was detected only a few times. The chain has TRBV10-3 and TRBJ1-2, with unresolved D. Germline assignment: CDR1 ENHRY and CDR2 SYGVKD. CDR3 length equals 14 residues. Trimming pared 3 bases from V and 0 bases from J, leaving 8 bases between. CDR3 coding DNA: TGTGCCATCAGTGAAGAACCGTCTAACTATGGCTACACCTTC. Protein: CAISEEPSNYGYTF.

A word on this clonotype: A junction end diverges from the germline sequence, so it may reflect a read error. The chain has TRBV28 and TRBJ2-1, with 9 bases that match TRBD1. CDR1 is MDHEN, CDR2 SYDVKM, per germline. The CDR3 loop spans 15 amino acids. CDR3 coding DNA: TGTGCCAGCAGCCCAGCCGGGACAGGGTACATTGAGCAGTTCTTC. Its translation: CASSPAGTGYIEQFF.

This clonotype appeared a few times. V is TRBV20-1 and J is TRBJ1-5; D call uncertain. V was cut by 0 bases and J by 0 bases, with 6 bases left in between. Germline CDR1 is DFQATT and CDR2 is SNEGSKA (reference sequence). This CDR3 spans 14 amino acids. The CDR3 loop is CSARDYSSNQPQHF. In DNA form, the CDR3 reads TGCAGTGCTAGAGATTACAGTAGCAATCAGCCCCAGCATTTT.

The chain is built from TRBV29-1 and TRBJ1-1; tentatively, D is TRBD1 (5 bases). V was pared by 6 bases and J by 5 bases, with 10 bases between. The CDR3 is made up of 11 amino acids. Germline V gives CDR1 SQVTM, CDR2 ANQGSEA. CDR3 sequence: CSVAGLTEAFF. The CDR3 nucleotides read TGCAGCGTGGCAGGGTTGACTGAAGCTTTCTTT.

In its sample, this clonotype was seen many times. V usage is TRBV28 and J usage is TRBJ1-5; maybe TRBD1 (5 bases). Germline V gene sequence: CDR1 MDHEN, CDR2 SYDVKM. The CDR3 length is 16 residues. V was cut by 6 bases and J by 7 bases, with 22 bases left in between. The CDR3 spells CASSNPPAGRGQPQHF. The CDR3 DNA reads as TGTGCCAGCAGCAATCCTCCCGCAGGGCGAGGACAGCCCCAGCATTTT.

This clonotype turned up a few times. The J gene is TRBJ2-2, the V gene TRBV19; D possibly corresponds to TRBD2 (5 bases). In germline, CDR1 is LNHDA, CDR2 SQIVND (reference sequence). V was cut by 7 bases and J by 6 bases, with 6 bases left in between. CDR3 length: 11 amino acids. The chain's CDR3 is CASNGAGELFF. Written as DNA, the CDR3 is TGTGCCAGTAACGGGGCCGGGGAGCTGTTTTTT. Full variable domain (outside the CDR3, taken from reference TRBV19 and TRBJ2-2): DGGITQSPKYLFRKEGQNVTLSCEQNLNHDAMYWYRQDPGQGLRLIYYSQIVNDFQKGDIAEGYSVSREKKESFPLTVTSAQKNPTAFYLCASNGAGELFFGEGSRLTVL.